The next 13 T cell receptor beta chains were all read from a single sample in a study of response to subunit inactivated influenza vaccine. One entry per CDR3 protein results from TCRdb running MiXCR on the RT-PCR reads. The table records fewer than 550,000 distinct CDR3 sequences, roughly 25% of them present only once. The specimen was CD4+ T cells sorted from PBMCs, collected more than 4 days after vaccination. These receptors were taken from a man between 50 and 59 years old who received an inactivated influenza vaccine.

V is TRBV6-1 and J is TRBJ2-7, with TRBD1 matching over 9 bases. Germline lookup yields CDR1 MNHNS and CDR2 SASEGT. V was clipped by 6 bases and J by 4 bases; unmatched bases: 1. The CDR3 extends over 12 amino acids. DNA for the CDR3: TGTGCCAGCAGGGACAGGGGTTACGAGCAGTACTTC. As protein: CASRDRGYEQYF.

This chain connects TRBV12-3 or TRBV12-4 to TRBJ2-7; D possibly corresponds to TRBD1 (5 bases). There are 13 residues in the CDR3. Trimming removed 2 bases from V and 3 bases from J, with 8 bases in between. CDR3 amino acids: CASSLQGHYEQYF. For the CDR3, the DNA is TGTGCCAGCAGTTTACAGGGCCACTACGAGCAGTACTTC.

This clonotype appeared a single time. V is TRBV20-1 and J is TRBJ1-5, with TRBD1 matching over 8 bases. V dropped 5 bases and J dropped 0; count of bases not matched to a gene: 6. Germline CDR1 DFQATT, CDR2 SNEGSKA (reference sequence). The CDR3 contains 15 residues. The CDR3 reads CSAPTGDYSNQPQHF. As DNA, the CDR3 is TGCAGTGCTCCGACAGGGGATTATAGCAATCAGCCCCAGCATTTT.

The chain links TRBV3-1 to TRBJ2-7; 8 bases map to TRBD2. Losses at the gene ends were 1 base for V and 4 bases for J; bases not matched to a gene: 9. The CDR3 runs to 16 residues. CDR1 LGHDT and CDR2 YNNKEL come from the germline V gene (reference sequence). The CDR3 region is CASSQVSRLAQYEQYF. CDR3 DNA: TGTGCCAGCAGCCAAGTTTCGCGACTAGCGCAATACGAGCAGTACTTC.

The chain uses TRBV15 and TRBJ1-5; D may be TRBD1 (5 bases). In germline, CDR1 is LNHNV, CDR2 YYDKDF (reference sequence). V was trimmed by 3 bases and J by 0 bases, leaving 9 bases between them. The CDR3 sequence is 15 residues long. The CDR3 nucleotides are TGTGCCACCAGCAGGGACATCCATAGCAATCAGCCCCAGCATTTT. Protein: CATSRDIHSNQPQHF. Filled out from reference TRBV15 and TRBJ1-5, the complete variable domain reads DAMVIQNPRYQVTQFGKPVTLSCSQTLNHNVMYWYQQKSSQAPKLLFHYYDKDFNNEADTPDNFQSRRPNTSFCFLDIRSPGLGDTAMYLCATSRDIHSNQPQHFGDGTRLSIL.

The chain recombines TRBV2 with TRBJ2-1, with D tentatively TRBD1 (6 bases). The CDR3 has 13 amino acids. The germline V gene has CDR1 SNHLY and CDR2 FYNNEI. V lost 7 bases and J lost 4, with 11 bases in between. CDR3 sequence reads: CASTSDSYNEQFF. The CDR3 nucleotides read TGTGCCAGCACTTCGGACAGTTACAATGAGCAGTTCTTC. The variable domain in full, completed from reference TRBV2 and TRBJ2-1, reads EPEVTQTPSHQVTQMGQEVILRCVPISNHLYFYWYRQILGQKVEFLVSFYNNEISEKSEIFDDQFSVERPDGSNFTLKIRSTKLEDSAMYFCASTSDSYNEQFFGPGTRLTVL.

In this sample, this clonotype turned up many times. V is TRBV5-1 and J is TRBJ2-7, with D maybe TRBD1 (6 bases). This CDR3 comprises 14 residues. With 2 bases removed from V and 3 bases from J, the gap between germline ends came to 12 bases. Germline assignment: CDR1 SGHRS and CDR2 YFSETQ. The CDR3 sequence is CASSFGRGYYEQYF. The CDR3 nucleotides read TGCGCCAGCAGCTTCGGCAGGGGCTACTACGAGCAGTACTTC.

Ten or more counts support this clonotype. J is TRBJ2-4 and V is TRBV5-1; D possibly corresponds to TRBD2 (6 bases). The CDR3 loop spans 13 amino acids. V was pared by 1 base and J by 8 bases, with 10 bases between. In germline, CDR1 is SGHRS, CDR2 YFSETQ. The DNA of the CDR3 is TGCGCCAGCAGCTTGAACCGGAGGGACATTCAGTACTTC. As protein: CASSLNRRDIQYF.

This clonotype was observed a few times. This CDR3 is CASVPGVRGPLSTEAFF. The DNA of the CDR3 is TGTGCCAGCGTCCCAGGTGTACGGGGGCCGCTAAGTACTGAAGCTTTCTTT. This chain links TRBV12-3 or TRBV12-4 with TRBJ1-1, with a weak D call TRBD1 (6 bases). The CDR3 spans 17 residues. V was shortened by 8 bases and J by 5 bases, with 27 bases between the two germline ends.

This clonotype was counted only a few times. The chain uses TRBV7-7 and TRBJ2-5, with 7 bases aligning to TRBD2. Germline V gene data show CDR1 as SSHAT and CDR2 as FNYEAQ (reference sequence). This CDR3 spans 14 amino acids. V gave up 4 bases and J gave up 4 bases; unmatched junction bases: 6. As DNA, the CDR3 is TGTGCCAGCAGCTACTCCCCTAGCGGAGAGACCCAGTACTTC. The encoded protein is CASSYSPSGETQYF.

In this sample, this clonotype turned up a few times. This sequence joins TRBV7-3 and TRBJ2-1, with 8 bases fitting TRBD1. V was clipped by 7 bases and J by 7 bases; unmatched bases: 12. CDR1 and CDR2 (germline): SGHTA, FQGTGA. This CDR3 spans 15 amino acids. The CDR3 DNA follows: TGTGCCAGCACCCCCGCCCCTGACAGGGGAAATGAGCAGTTCTTC. Protein: CASTPAPDRGNEQFF.

Only a few counts were recorded for this clonotype. The chain joins TRBV5-6 to TRBJ2-3; TRBD1 is a possible D gene (6 bases). The CDR3 length is 14 residues. Trimming removed 6 bases at V and 0 bases at J, with 11 bases between. CDR1 SGHDT and CDR2 YYEEEE come from the germline V gene. The CDR3 reads CASNLDSSTDTQYF. The DNA for the CDR3 is TGTGCCAGCAATTTGGACAGCAGCACAGATACGCAGTATTTT.

This clonotype has ten or more counts. The chain combines TRBV5-1 with TRBJ2-1; the D gene could be TRBD1 or TRBD2 (5 bases each). The CDR3 is made up of 14 amino acids. CDR1 SGHRS and CDR2 YFSETQ come from the germline V gene. Trimming removed 3 bases from V and 4 bases from J, with 11 bases in between. CDR3 in amino acids: CASSSGTGYNEQFF. CDR3 nucleotide sequence: TGCGCCAGCAGCTCCGGGACGGGATACAATGAGCAGTTCTTC.